One T cell receptor beta chain is described in this entry. CDR1 and CDR2 (germline): SGHDT, YYEEEE. This CDR3 has 14 residues. Trimming cost V 0 bases and J 5 bases; bases outside gene matches: 1. The source of the sample is a study of cytomegalovirus exposure and HLA in healthy donors. A multiplex PCR was run with 60 Vbeta primers and 13 Jbeta primers. Here immunoSEQ multiplex PCR was the method, and the copy in TCRdb shows in-frame clones only, minus some. This table holds some 190,000 clones, about 82% found once. J is TRBJ2-5 and V is TRBV5-6; TRBD2 matches 10 bases. The sequence derives from a male donor in good health and CMV-seronegative. Sequenced material: PBMCs. CDR3 amino acids: CASSLGTSGETQYF. The CDR3 DNA follows: TGTGCCAGCAGCTTGGGGACTAGCGGCGAGACCCAGTACTTC.